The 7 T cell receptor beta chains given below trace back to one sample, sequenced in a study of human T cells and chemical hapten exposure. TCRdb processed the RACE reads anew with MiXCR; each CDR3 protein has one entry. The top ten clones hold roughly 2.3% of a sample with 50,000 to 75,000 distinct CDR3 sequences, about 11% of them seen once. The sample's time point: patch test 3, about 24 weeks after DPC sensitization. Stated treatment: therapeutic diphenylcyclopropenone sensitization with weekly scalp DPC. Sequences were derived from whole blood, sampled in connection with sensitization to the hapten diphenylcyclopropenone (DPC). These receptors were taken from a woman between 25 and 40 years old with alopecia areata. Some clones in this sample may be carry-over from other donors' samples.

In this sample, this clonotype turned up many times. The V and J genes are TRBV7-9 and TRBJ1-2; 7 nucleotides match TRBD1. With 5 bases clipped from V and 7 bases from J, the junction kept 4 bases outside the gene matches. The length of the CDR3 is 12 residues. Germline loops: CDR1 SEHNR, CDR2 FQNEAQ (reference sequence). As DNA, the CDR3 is TGTGCCAGCAGCCTGACAGGGCCTGGCTACACCTTC. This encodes CASSLTGPGYTF.

The CDR3 sequence is CASSYGAVGPQHF. In DNA form, the CDR3 reads TGTGCCAGCAGTTACGGGGCGGTGGGGCCCCAGCATTTT. V and J are TRBV6-6 and TRBJ1-5; TRBD1 might be the D (5 bases). The CDR3 is 13 residues long. Trimming pared 2 bases from V and 9 bases from J, leaving 11 bases between. Germline assignment: CDR1 MNHNY and CDR2 SVGAGI (reference sequence).

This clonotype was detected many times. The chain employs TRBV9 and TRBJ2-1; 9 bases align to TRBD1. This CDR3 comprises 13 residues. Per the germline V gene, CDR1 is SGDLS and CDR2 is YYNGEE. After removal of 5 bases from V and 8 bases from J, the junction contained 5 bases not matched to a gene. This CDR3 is CASSRQGGYEQFF. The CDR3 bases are TGTGCCAGCAGTCGACAGGGGGGTTATGAGCAGTTCTTC.

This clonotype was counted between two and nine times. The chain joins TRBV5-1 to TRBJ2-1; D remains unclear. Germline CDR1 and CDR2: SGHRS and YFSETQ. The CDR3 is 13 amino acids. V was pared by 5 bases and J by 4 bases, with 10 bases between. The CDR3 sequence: CASSPEIYNEQFF. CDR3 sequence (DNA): TGCGCCAGCAGTCCCGAGATATACAATGAGCAGTTCTTC.

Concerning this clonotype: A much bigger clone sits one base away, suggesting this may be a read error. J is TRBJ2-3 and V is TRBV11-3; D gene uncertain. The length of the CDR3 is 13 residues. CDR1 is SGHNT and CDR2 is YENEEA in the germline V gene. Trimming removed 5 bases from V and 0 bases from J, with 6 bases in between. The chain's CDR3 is CASSPDSTDTQYF. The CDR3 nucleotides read TGTGCCAGCAGCCCGGACAGCACAGATACGCAGTATTTT.

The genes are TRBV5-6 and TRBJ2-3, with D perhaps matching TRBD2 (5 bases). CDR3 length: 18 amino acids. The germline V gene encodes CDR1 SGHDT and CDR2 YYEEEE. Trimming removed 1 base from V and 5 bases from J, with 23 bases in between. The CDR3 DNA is TGTGCCAGCAGCTTGTCCAGCGGCGCTTCTATCCCAAGAGATACGCAGTATTTT. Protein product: CASSLSSGASIPRDTQYF.

CDR3 residues: CATHSGGPYEQYF. The CDR3, as DNA: TGTGCCACCCATAGCGGGGGGCCCTACGAGCAGTACTTC. The chain combines TRBV28 with TRBJ2-7; 10 bases map to TRBD2. From germline, CDR1 is MDHEN and CDR2 SYDVKM. Germline trimming cut 10 bases from V and 2 bases from J; bases unmatched to any gene: 5. The CDR3 contains 13 residues.